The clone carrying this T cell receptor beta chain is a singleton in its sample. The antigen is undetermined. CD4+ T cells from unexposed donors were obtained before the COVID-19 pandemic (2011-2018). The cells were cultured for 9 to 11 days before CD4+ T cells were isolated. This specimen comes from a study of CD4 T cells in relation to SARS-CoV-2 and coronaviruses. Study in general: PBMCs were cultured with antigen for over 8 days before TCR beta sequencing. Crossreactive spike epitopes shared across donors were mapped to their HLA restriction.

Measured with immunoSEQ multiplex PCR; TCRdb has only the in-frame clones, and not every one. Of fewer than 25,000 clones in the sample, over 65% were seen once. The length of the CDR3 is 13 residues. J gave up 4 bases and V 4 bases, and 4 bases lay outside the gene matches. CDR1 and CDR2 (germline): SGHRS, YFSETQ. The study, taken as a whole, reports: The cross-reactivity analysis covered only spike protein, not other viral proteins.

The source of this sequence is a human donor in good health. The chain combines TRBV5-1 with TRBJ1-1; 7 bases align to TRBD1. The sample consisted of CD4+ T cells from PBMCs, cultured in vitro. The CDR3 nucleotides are TGCGCCAGCAGCGCCCGACAGGGCACTGAAGCTTTCTTT. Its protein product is CASSARQGTEAFF.